The 29 T cell receptor beta chains reported below all come from one sample, sequenced in a study of cytomegalovirus exposure and HLA in healthy donors. PCR was performed using 60 Vbeta and 13 Jbeta primers. Profiled with immunoSEQ multiplex PCR; TCRdb holds only in-frame clones, not every one. The profile shows 150,000 to 200,000 clones, more than 75% of them singletons. Sequencing used PBMCs. Receptors were obtained from a girl aged 5 to 17 in good health and CMV-seropositive.

This chain uses TRBV6-6 with TRBJ2-3; TRBD1 aligns across 7 bases. The CDR3 totals 14 residues. Germline CDR1 MNHNY, CDR2 SVGAGI (reference sequence). The ends lost 9 bases at V and 2 bases at J; junction bases unmatched: 8. The CDR3 region is CASNPGQTTDTQYF. The CDR3 DNA follows: TGTGCCAGTAACCCGGGACAGACCACAGATACGCAGTATTTT.

The chain links TRBV19 to TRBJ1-5, with D maybe TRBD1 (5 bases). V was cut by 3 bases and J by 0 bases, with 9 bases left in between. This CDR3 region has 15 residues. Germline CDR1 LNHDA, CDR2 SQIVND (reference sequence). The CDR3 region is CASSMKGLSNQPQHF. The CDR3 nucleotides are TGTGCCAGTAGTATGAAGGGGCTTAGCAATCAGCCCCAGCATTTT.

Concerning this clone: Sequence at one end of the junction differs from germline and may be a read error. The rearrangement links TRBV7-6 to TRBJ2-1; tentatively, D is TRBD1 or TRBD2 (5 bases each). Germline V lookup: CDR1 SGHVS, CDR2 FNYEAQ. This CDR3 region has 16 residues. CDR3 coding DNA: TGTGCCAGCAGCCTAGCCTGGAGACAGTACGACAATGAGCAGTTCTTC. Translating gives CASSLAWRQYDNEQFF.

This clone was recorded only once. This chain links TRBV30 with TRBJ1-3; D gene ambiguous. Deletions cut 3 bases from V and 0 bases from J, with 12 bases between. CDR3 size: 15 residues. In germline, CDR1 is GTSNPN, CDR2 SVGIG (reference sequence). This CDR3 is CAWSRGRASGNTIYF. In nucleotides, the CDR3 is TGTGCCTGGAGCCGAGGGCGGGCCTCTGGAAACACCATATATTTT. Looking up the rest from reference TRBV30 and TRBJ1-3 gives the full variable domain: SQTIHQWPATLVQPVGSPLSLECTVEGTSNPNLYWYRQAAGRGLQLLFYSVGIGQISSEVPQNLSASRPQDRQFILSSKKLLLSDSGFYLCAWSRGRASGNTIYFGEGSWLTVV.

This sequence joins TRBV11-1 and TRBJ1-1, with D uncertain. The CDR3 totals 13 residues. V shed 2 bases and J shed 3 bases, with 7 bases lying between them. The germline V gene encodes CDR1 SGHAT and CDR2 FQDESV (reference sequence). The CDR3 region is CASSLWSDTEAFF. In DNA, the CDR3 is TGTGCCAGCAGCTTATGGAGTGACACTGAAGCTTTCTTT.

In this sample, this clone turned up once. The rearrangement uses TRBV30 and TRBJ2-7; TRBD1 aligns across 9 bases. Trimming at V came to 3 bases and at J to 0 bases, leaving 3 bases not matched to a gene. CDR1 and CDR2 from the germline V gene are GTSNPN and SVGIG (reference sequence). The CDR3 is 14 amino acids. CDR3: CAWSLTGGSYEQYF. In nucleotides, the CDR3 is TGTGCCTGGAGCCTGACAGGGGGCTCCTACGAGCAGTACTTC.

CDR3 region: CASSVGKFSRGRANYGYTF. In DNA form, the CDR3 reads TGTGCCAGCAGCGTAGGGAAGTTTTCCAGGGGTAGAGCTAACTATGGCTACACCTTC. The genes are TRBV7-2 and TRBJ1-2; D is possibly TRBD1 (6 bases). This CDR3 has 19 amino acids. In germline, CDR1 is SGHTA, CDR2 FQGNSA. V was clipped by 5 bases and J by 0 bases, with 25 bases between them.

This clone was detected only a few times. The rearrangement uses TRBV7-9 and TRBJ1-3; D is perhaps TRBD1 (6 bases). The germline V gene has CDR1 SEHNR and CDR2 FQNEAQ (reference sequence). V lost 2 bases to trimming and J lost 4 bases, with 18 bases between them. CDR3 size: 17 residues. CDR3 loop: CASSLSGSQGFGNTIYF. In DNA, the CDR3 is TGTGCCAGCAGCTTATCGGGCTCCCAGGGGTTCGGAAACACCATATATTTT.

The CDR3 DNA is TGTGCCAGCAGCGGATTCAGGGGGAGAACTGAAGCTTTCTTT. Its translation: CASSGFRGRTEAFF. The rearrangement uses TRBV9 and TRBJ1-1; 7 bases align to TRBD1. This CDR3 has 14 amino acids. V gave up 3 bases and J gave up 5 bases; unmatched junction bases: 7. Per germline, CDR1 SGDLS and CDR2 YYNGEE.

The chain carries TRBV7-6 and TRBJ2-7, with a weak D call TRBD1 (5 bases). Trimming left V 1 base short and J 3 bases short, with 7 bases between. The CDR3 extends over 13 amino acids. Germline values: CDR1 SGHVS, CDR2 FNYEAQ. Here the CDR3 DNA reads TGTGCCAGCAGCTTAGATCAGGGCTACGAGCAGTACTTC. This codes for CASSLDQGYEQYF.

The chain carries TRBV4-1 and TRBJ1-4; D ambiguous. In germline, CDR1 is MGHRA, CDR2 YSYEKL. CDR3 length equals 17 residues. The V and J ends lost 4 bases and 4 bases respectively, with 19 bases between them. The CDR3 bases are TGCGCCAGCAGCCGGAACTCCGAGGCTAGCTTTAATGAAAAACTGTTTTTT. This gives the protein CASSRNSEASFNEKLFF.

The chain links TRBV6-5 to TRBJ2-1; the match to TRBD1 covers 7 bases. CDR3 size: 14 residues. CDR1 is MNHEY and CDR2 is SVGAGI in the germline V gene. V trimming: 6 bases; J trimming: 5 bases; junction bases outside the gene matches: 7. For the CDR3, the DNA is TGTGCCAGCAGCCAAACGGACAGGAACAATGAGCAGTTCTTC. This gives the protein CASSQTDRNNEQFF.

V is TRBV11-2 and J is TRBJ2-3; D is possibly TRBD2 (6 bases). The CDR3 totals 15 residues. Germline V gene sequence: CDR1 SGHAT, CDR2 FQNNGV. Trimming pared 5 bases from V and 4 bases from J, leaving 16 bases between. CDR3 sequence reads: CASSPLPGGADTQYF. The CDR3 DNA reads as TGTGCCAGCAGCCCACTCCCCGGAGGGGCAGATACGCAGTATTTT. The entire variable domain, with the rest obtained from reference TRBV11-2 and TRBJ2-3, is as follows: EAGVAQSPRYKIIEKRQSVAFWCNPISGHATLYWYQQILGQGPKLLIQFQNNGVVDDSQLPKDRFSAERLKGVDSTLKIQPAKLEDSAVYLCASSPLPGGADTQYFGPGTRLTVL.

The gene calls are TRBV6-6 and TRBJ2-5; 7 bases line up with TRBD2. Germline CDR1 MNHNY, CDR2 SVGAGI (reference sequence). The J segment lost 10 bases and the V segment lost 11 bases, leaving 25 bases of the junction unmatched. The CDR3 contains 16 residues. The CDR3 spells CAGPVSGTHPPGVQYF. CDR3 DNA: TGTGCCGGCCCAGTGAGCGGGACGCACCCCCCCGGGGTCCAGTACTTC.

This clone was detected once. The rearrangement uses TRBV11-2 and TRBJ2-4; D remains unclear. V lost 1 base and J lost 8, with 9 bases in between. The germline V gene encodes CDR1 SGHAT and CDR2 FQNNGV. The CDR3 loop spans 13 amino acids. The CDR3 region is CASSLVGVDIQYF. Here the CDR3 DNA reads TGTGCCAGCAGCTTAGTAGGAGTTGACATTCAGTACTTC. The complete variable domain, with remaining parts taken from reference TRBV11-2 and TRBJ2-4, reads EAGVAQSPRYKIIEKRQSVAFWCNPISGHATLYWYQQILGQGPKLLIQFQNNGVVDDSQLPKDRFSAERLKGVDSTLKIQPAKLEDSAVYLCASSLVGVDIQYFGAGTRLSVL.

The chain is built from TRBV11-3 and TRBJ2-5; tentative D call: TRBD1 (5 bases). CDR1 is SGHNT, CDR2 YENEEA, per germline. The CDR3 is 13 residues long. V lost 2 bases to trimming and J lost 3 bases, with 7 bases between them. CDR3 DNA: TGTGCCAGCAGCTTAATAGGGGAAGAGACCCAGTACTTC. Translated: CASSLIGEETQYF.

V gene TRBV27 combines with J gene TRBJ2-5, with 12 bases lining up with TRBD1. V shed 8 bases, J shed 6 bases, and the junction held 13 bases outside the gene matches. The CDR3 covers 16 residues. Germline CDR1 MNHEY, CDR2 SMNVEV (reference sequence). CDR3 DNA sequence: TGTGCCAGCGGCCACCCCGGGACAGGGGGCGTGAAGACCCAGTACTTC. Its protein product is CASGHPGTGGVKTQYF.

The rearrangement links TRBV27 to TRBJ2-2; perhaps TRBD1 as D (5 bases). V was shortened by 8 bases and J by 1 base, with 11 bases between the two germline ends. Germline CDR1 is MNHEY and CDR2 is SMNVEV (reference sequence). The CDR3 has 14 residues. Written as DNA, the CDR3 is TGTGCCAGCGGGTTAGGACAGAACACCGGGGAGCTGTTTTTT. This encodes CASGLGQNTGELFF.

The chain has TRBV4-2 and TRBJ2-1; 10 bases match TRBD2. CDR1 is LGHNA, CDR2 YNFKEQ, per germline. The junction had 6 bases not matched to a gene; V was cut back by 2 bases and J by 5 bases. This CDR3 is built from 16 residues. The CDR3 bases are TGTGCCAGCAGCCAACCGCTAGCGGGAGACCACAATGAGCAGTTCTTC. Its translation is CASSQPLAGDHNEQFF.

This sequence joins TRBV30 and TRBJ1-2, with 7 bases that match TRBD1. This CDR3 is built from 14 residues. The V gene end was trimmed by 6 bases and the J gene end by 5 bases; junction bases not matched to a gene: 12. Germline-derived CDR1 and CDR2 are GTSNPN and SVGIG (reference sequence). This chain's CDR3 is CACSEGARLYGYTF. Here the CDR3 DNA reads TGTGCCTGCTCCGAGGGGGCCCGGCTTTATGGCTACACCTTC.

This clone was picked up a small number of times. The chain uses TRBV4-3 and TRBJ2-2; no clear D gene. Between the trimmed V and J ends, which lost 0 bases and 8 bases, there was a span of 10 bases. Germline CDR1 is LGHNA and CDR2 is YSLEER. The CDR3 has 14 residues. Here the CDR3 reads CASSQDSWAGELFF. CDR3 sequence (DNA): TGCGCCAGCAGCCAAGATTCCTGGGCAGGGGAGCTGTTTTTT.

The rearrangement uses TRBV2 and TRBJ1-5; 7 bases line up with TRBD1. CDR3 length equals 13 residues. V trimming: 8 bases; J trimming: 4 bases; junction bases outside the gene matches: 5. Germline V CDR1 and CDR2: SNHLY, FYNNEI. The CDR3 reads CASGTVINQPQHF. In DNA form, the CDR3 reads TGTGCCAGCGGGACAGTGATTAATCAGCCCCAGCATTTT.

V is TRBV2 and J is TRBJ2-7, with D possibly matching TRBD1 (5 bases). The V end was cut by 0 bases, the J end by 3 bases, with 12 bases between. Germline loops: CDR1 SNHLY, CDR2 FYNNEI. The CDR3 extends over 15 amino acids. CDR3: CASSEALQVVYEQYF. In DNA, the CDR3 is TGTGCCAGCAGTGAAGCCTTACAGGTAGTCTACGAGCAGTACTTC.

This rearrangement joins TRBV5-6 to TRBJ2-7, with D unresolved. Trimming took 0 bases from V and 0 from J, leaving 13 bases between them. The CDR3 sequence is 16 residues long. Germline loops: CDR1 SGHDT, CDR2 YYEEEE. CDR3 in amino acids: CASSLDGSRISYEQYF. For the CDR3, the DNA is TGTGCCAGCAGCTTGGATGGCAGCAGGATCTCCTACGAGCAGTACTTC.

The V call is TRBV28, the J call TRBJ2-5; 7 positions agree with TRBD1. The V and J ends lost 5 bases and 5 bases, in that order; junction bases with no gene match: 8. The germline gives CDR1 MDHEN, CDR2 SYDVKM. This CDR3 is built from 14 residues. The CDR3 sequence is CASSSQGGAETQYF. CDR3 sequence (DNA): TGTGCCAGCAGTAGCCAAGGGGGCGCGGAGACCCAGTACTTC.

This clone was seen a few times. This CDR3 is CASSVESTGPNTEAFF. The CDR3 nucleotides are TGTGCCAGCAGCGTAGAATCTACGGGTCCAAACACTGAAGCTTTCTTT. The V and J genes are TRBV9 and TRBJ1-1; D gene uncertain. Germline V gene sequence: CDR1 SGDLS, CDR2 YYNGEE. The V and J ends lost 0 bases and 2 bases respectively, with 14 bases between them. This CDR3 has 16 residues. Looking up the rest from reference TRBV9 and TRBJ1-1 gives the full variable domain: DSGVTQTPKHLITATGQRVTLRCSPRSGDLSVYWYQQSLDQGLQFLIQYYNGEERAKGNILERFSAQQFPDLHSELNLSSLELGDSALYFCASSVESTGPNTEAFFGQGTRLTVV.

The chain uses TRBV28 and TRBJ1-1; TRBD1 is a possible D gene (6 bases). This CDR3 comprises 16 residues. Germline assignment: CDR1 MDHEN and CDR2 SYDVKM. Trimming pared 5 bases from V and 0 bases from J, leaving 16 bases between. CDR3: CASSPPTGALNTEAFF. CDR3 nucleotides: TGTGCCAGCAGTCCACCGACAGGAGCATTGAACACTGAAGCTTTCTTT. The variable domain in full, completed from reference TRBV28 and TRBJ1-1, reads DVKVTQSSRYLVKRTGEKVFLECVQDMDHENMFWYRQDPGLGLRLIYFSYDVKMKEKGDIPEGYSVSREKKERFSLILESASTNQTSMYLCASSPPTGALNTEAFFGQGTRLTVV.

This clone appeared once. The chain's CDR3 is CATSRGRRNTEAFF. The CDR3, as DNA: TGTGCCACCAGCAGAGGACGGAGGAACACTGAAGCTTTCTTT. The rearrangement joins TRBV15 to TRBJ1-1; unclear D gene. From germline, CDR1 is LNHNV and CDR2 YYDKDF (reference sequence). V was pared by 1 base and J by 1 base, with 7 bases between. The length of the CDR3 is 14 residues.

The V call is TRBV30, the J call TRBJ2-3, with TRBD1 as a possible D gene (5 bases). V lost 2 bases, J lost 0 bases, and 18 bases lay in between. This CDR3 comprises 17 residues. Germline V gene sequence: CDR1 GTSNPN, CDR2 SVGIG (reference sequence). The CDR3: CAWSTTDSYHSTDTQYF. The CDR3 DNA reads as TGTGCCTGGAGTACGACCGACAGTTACCATAGCACAGATACGCAGTATTTT.